The 20 T cell receptor beta chains given below trace back to one sample, sequenced in a study of T cell responses to AZD1222 COVID-19 vaccine. Method: immunoSEQ multiplex PCR; TCRdb's copy keeps in-frame clones and lacks some. Among about 52,000 clones listed, about nine tenths were seen once. Sequenced material: peripheral blood, taken 28 days after the second AZD1222 dose. The receptors originated from an adult who received the AZD1222 COVID-19 vaccine.

Notes on this clone: Other DNA sequences in the same sample also yield this CDR3. This chain links TRBV25-1 with TRBJ2-3, with D unclear. Germline CDR1 MGHDK, CDR2 SYGVNS. This CDR3 is built from 11 residues. The V end was cut by 4 bases, the J end by 6 bases, with 5 bases between. The CDR3 reads CASSVLDTQYF. The DNA of the CDR3 is TGTGCCAGCAGTGTATTGGATACGCAGTATTTT. Variable domain in full (rest from reference TRBV25-1 and TRBJ2-3): EADIYQTPRYLVIGTGKKITLECSQTMGHDKMYWYQQDPGMELHLIHYSYGVNSTEKGDLSSESTVSRIRTEHFPLTLESARPSHTSQYLCASSVLDTQYFGPGTRLTVL.

The J gene is TRBJ1-2, the V gene TRBV5-4; 10 bases are shared with TRBD1. V was clipped by 4 bases and J by 4 bases; unmatched bases: 4. The CDR3 spans 14 residues. Looked up from germline, CDR1 is SGHNT and CDR2 is YYREEE (reference sequence). This CDR3 reads CASSLGDRGYGYTF. DNA for the CDR3: TGTGCCAGCAGCCTAGGGGACAGGGGCTATGGCTACACCTTC. Complete variable domain (other parts from reference TRBV5-4 and TRBJ1-2): ETGVTQSPTHLIKTRGQQVTLRCSSQSGHNTVSWYQQALGQGPQFIFQYYREEENGRGNFPPRFSGLQFPNYSSELNVNALELDDSALYLCASSLGDRGYGYTFGSGTRLTVV.

The genes are TRBV28 and TRBJ2-4; D might be TRBD2 (5 bases). Trimming removed 6 bases from V and 1 base from J, with 10 bases in between. The CDR3 covers 14 residues. CDR1 is MDHEN and CDR2 is SYDVKM in the germline V gene. The CDR3 sequence is CASSPPGAKNIQYF. The CDR3 coding sequence is TGTGCCAGCAGCCCCCCGGGGGCCAAAAACATTCAGTACTTC.

This chain links TRBV29-1 with TRBJ1-1; perhaps TRBD1 as D (6 bases). The CDR3 totals 13 residues. CDR1 is SQVTM and CDR2 is ANQGSEA in the germline V gene. V was shortened by 4 bases and J by 0 bases, with 9 bases between the two germline ends. The CDR3 nucleotides read TGCAGCGTTGTAAGGGGGTTGAACACTGAAGCTTTCTTT. Amino acids: CSVVRGLNTEAFF.

This chain links TRBV10-3 with TRBJ1-6; TRBD1 matches 7 bases. CDR1 is ENHRY and CDR2 is SYGVKD in the germline V gene. The CDR3 length is 14 residues. V was pared by 6 bases and J by 7 bases, with 6 bases of the junction left unmatched. DNA for the CDR3: TGTGCCATCAGAAAGGGGGCTGACAATTCACCCCTCCACTTT. This gives the protein CAIRKGADNSPLHF.

The J gene is TRBJ1-2, the V gene TRBV20-1, with a weak D call TRBD1 (6 bases). V was clipped by 3 bases and J by 2 bases, with 13 bases between them. CDR1 is DFQATT, CDR2 SNEGSKA, per germline (reference sequence). The CDR3 sequence is 14 residues long. CDR3 in amino acids: CSASHPGENYGYTF. The CDR3 bases are TGCAGTGCTAGTCACCCAGGGGAAAACTATGGCTACACCTTC.

The rearrangement joins TRBV12-3 or TRBV12-4 to TRBJ2-1; 7 bases align to TRBD2. The CDR3 is 12 residues long. V lost 6 bases and J lost 6; bases outside the gene matches: 2. The chain's CDR3 is CASSRTSNEQFF. CDR3 coding DNA: TGTGCCAGCAGCAGGACTAGCAATGAGCAGTTCTTC.

The chain carries TRBV12-5 and TRBJ1-5; no firm D call. V gave up 7 bases and J gave up 4 bases, with 8 bases separating them. CDR1 and CDR2 from the germline V gene are LGHNT and FRNRAP. This CDR3 has 12 amino acids. The CDR3 loop reads CASAEGNQPQHF. The DNA for the CDR3 is TGTGCTAGTGCGGAGGGAAATCAGCCCCAGCATTTT. Full variable domain (missing parts from reference TRBV12-5 and TRBJ1-5): DARVTQTPRHKVTEMGQEVTMRCQPILGHNTVFWYRQTMMQGLELLAYFRNRAPLDDSGMPKDRFSAEMPDATLATLKIQPSEPRDSAVYFCASAEGNQPQHFGDGTRLSIL.

The rearrangement links TRBV7-9 to TRBJ1-2, with D possibly being TRBD1 (5 bases). Germline assignment: CDR1 SEHNR and CDR2 FQNEAQ (reference sequence). The CDR3 contains 16 residues. V dropped 5 bases and J dropped 5 bases, with 21 bases sitting between them. The DNA for the CDR3 is TGTGCCAGCAGCCCCCAGGGCACAACGGGGAGGTATGGCTACACCTTC. Translating gives CASSPQGTTGRYGYTF.

Comment on this clone: The junction differs from germline at one of its ends, possibly a read error. The chain combines TRBV7-7 with TRBJ2-1; 9 positions agree with TRBD2. CDR3 size: 15 residues. Germline loops: CDR1 SSHAT, CDR2 FNYEAQ (reference sequence). The CDR3 nucleotides are TGTGCTAGCAGCTTAGCGGCGGGAGGGGTGAATGAGCAGTTCTTC. It specifies CASSLAAGGVNEQFF.

The chain links TRBV9 to TRBJ2-3; possible D gene TRBD1, 5 bases. The V end lost 4 bases, the J end lost 2 bases, and 17 bases lay between the germline ends. This CDR3 comprises 16 residues. Germline lookup yields CDR1 SGDLS and CDR2 YYNGEE. The CDR3 DNA reads TGTGCCAGCAGCCCCAGGGTGGGAACCGTCACAGATACGCAGTATTTT. Protein product: CASSPRVGTVTDTQYF.

This clone occurred a few times. V usage is TRBV3-1 (or the pseudogene TRBV3-2) and J usage is TRBJ2-1, with unresolved D. This CDR3 is 15 amino acids long. The V and J ends lost 0 bases and 0 bases respectively, with 6 bases between them. CDR1 and CDR2 (germline): LGHDT, YNNKEL (reference sequence). CDR3 region: CASSQDGSSYNEQFF. CDR3 sequence (DNA): TGTGCCAGCAGCCAAGATGGATCCTCCTACAATGAGCAGTTCTTC.

The rearrangement joins TRBV10-3 to TRBJ1-3; 9 nucleotides align to TRBD1. Trimming at V came to 6 bases and at J to 0 bases, leaving 9 bases not matched to a gene. The germline CDR1 and CDR2 sequences are ENHRY and SYGVKD. This CDR3 region has 17 residues. The CDR3 DNA sequence: TGTGCCATCAGGGAAGAGAGACAGGGGGTCTCTGGAAACACCATATATTTT. Translated: CAIREERQGVSGNTIYF.

The rearrangement links TRBV28 to TRBJ2-5; tentative D call: TRBD2 (6 bases). This CDR3 comprises 15 residues. V was cut by 8 bases and J by 5 bases, with 21 bases left in between. Germline V lookup: CDR1 MDHEN, CDR2 SYDVKM. Written as DNA, the CDR3 is TGTGCCAGCCTGGGGCGGGCGGTCGGAGGGGAGACCCAGTACTTC. Amino acid sequence: CASLGRAVGGETQYF.

The chain links TRBV28 to TRBJ2-1; TRBD2 agrees at 10 bases. Losses at the gene ends were 8 bases for V and 5 bases for J; bases not matched to a gene: 3. The CDR3 covers 13 residues. Germline loops: CDR1 MDHEN, CDR2 SYDVKM. Written as DNA, the CDR3 is TGTGCCAGCCGGACTAGCGGAGACAATGAGCAGTTCTTC. The encoded protein is CASRTSGDNEQFF. The variable domain in full, with the rest retrieved from reference TRBV28 and TRBJ2-1, is DVKVTQSSRYLVKRTGEKVFLECVQDMDHENMFWYRQDPGLGLRLIYFSYDVKMKEKGDIPEGYSVSREKKERFSLILESASTNQTSMYLCASRTSGDNEQFFGPGTRLTVL.

The J gene is TRBJ1-1, the V gene TRBV24-1; D is possibly TRBD1 (5 bases). The CDR3 is 12 residues long. Germline V gene lookup returns CDR1 KGHDR and CDR2 SFDVKD. Trimming pared 7 bases from V and 1 base from J, leaving 6 bases between. The CDR3 sequence is CATRGPNTEAFF. The CDR3 DNA reads TGTGCCACCAGGGGGCCGAACACTGAAGCTTTCTTT.

This clone was observed a few times. The rearrangement links TRBV28 to TRBJ1-5; D remains ambiguous. The CDR3 spans 17 residues. CDR1 MDHEN and CDR2 SYDVKM come from the germline V gene. With 4 bases removed from V and 0 bases from J, the gap between germline ends came to 16 bases. CDR3 residues: CASSSLVHFYSNQPQHF. DNA for the CDR3: TGTGCCAGCAGTTCCCTAGTCCACTTCTATAGCAATCAGCCCCAGCATTTT.

This chain uses TRBV28 with TRBJ1-4; maybe TRBD1 (6 bases). Trimming pared 7 bases from V and 7 bases from J, leaving 19 bases between. Germline assignment: CDR1 MDHEN and CDR2 SYDVKM. The CDR3 spans 15 residues. CDR3 in DNA: TGTGCCAGCACCGAAAATCAGGGGACTGGTGAAAAACTGTTTTTT. Translation: CASTENQGTGEKLFF.

This rearrangement joins TRBV29-1 to TRBJ2-3, with 7 bases identical to TRBD1. CDR1 is SQVTM and CDR2 is ANQGSEA in the germline V gene. V dropped 6 bases and J dropped 6; count of bases not matched to a gene: 6. The CDR3 contains 12 residues. The CDR3 here is CSVVKTGDTQYF. CDR3 coding DNA: TGCAGCGTCGTAAAGACAGGGGATACGCAGTATTTT.

V is TRBV28 and J is TRBJ1-2; 8 bases are a match to TRBD1. The CDR3 consists of 14 residues. After removal of 1 base from V and 7 bases from J, the junction contained 5 bases not matched to a gene. Germline CDR1 MDHEN, CDR2 SYDVKM. CDR3 in amino acids: CASSLFGQGPGYTF. The CDR3, as DNA: TGTGCCAGCAGTTTATTCGGACAGGGACCTGGCTACACCTTC.